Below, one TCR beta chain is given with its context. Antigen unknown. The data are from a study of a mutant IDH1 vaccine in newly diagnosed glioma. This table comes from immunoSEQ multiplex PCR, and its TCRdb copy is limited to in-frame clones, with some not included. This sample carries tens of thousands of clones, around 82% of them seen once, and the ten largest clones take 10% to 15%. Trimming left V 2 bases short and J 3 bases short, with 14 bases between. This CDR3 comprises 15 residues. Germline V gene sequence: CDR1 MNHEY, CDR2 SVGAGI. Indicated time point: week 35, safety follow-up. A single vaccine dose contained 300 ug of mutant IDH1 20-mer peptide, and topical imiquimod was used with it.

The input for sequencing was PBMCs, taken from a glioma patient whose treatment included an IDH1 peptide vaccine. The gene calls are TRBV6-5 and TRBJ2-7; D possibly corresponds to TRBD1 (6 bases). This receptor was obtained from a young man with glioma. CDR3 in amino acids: CASSYDPGGFYEQYF. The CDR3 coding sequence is TGTGCCAGCAGTTACGACCCTGGGGGCTTCTACGAGCAGTACTTC.